Below are 4 T cell receptor beta chains sequenced from a single sample in a study of T cells after yellow fever vaccination. TCRdb used MiXCR to reprocess the 5' RACE reads, holding one entry per CDR3 protein. There are 170,000 or so distinct CDR3 sequences in the sample; about 6.2% occur only once, and 2.9% lies in the top ten. Sequencing used CD4+ T cells sorted from PBMCs, obtained on the day of the first yellow fever vaccination. These receptors came from a man aged 18 to 29 who received the YFV17D yellow fever vaccine.

The chain employs TRBV11-2 and TRBJ2-3; D gene uncertain. Per germline, CDR1 SGHAT and CDR2 FQNNGV. The CDR3 has 14 residues. Trimming cost V 3 bases and J 2 bases, with 9 bases left between them. Here the CDR3 reads CASSFNSATDTQYF. In nucleotides, the CDR3 is TGTGCCAGCAGCTTCAATTCCGCCACAGATACGCAGTATTTT.

The DNA for the CDR3 is TGCGCCAGCAGTCTTGGGTTGGTAGCGGCCGATCAAGAGACCCAGTACTTC. This encodes CASSLGLVAADQETQYF. The V call is TRBV5-1, the J call TRBJ2-5, with D possibly matching TRBD2 (6 bases). The CDR3 sequence is 17 residues long. V was shortened by 5 bases and J by 2 bases, with 22 bases between the two germline ends. In germline, CDR1 is SGHRS, CDR2 YFSETQ.

This clonotype has just a few counts. The J gene is TRBJ2-3, the V gene TRBV20-1; D remains unclear. The CDR3 covers 17 residues. With 0 bases removed from V and 0 bases from J, the gap between germline ends came to 16 bases. The V gene's germline CDR1 is DFQATT and CDR2 SNEGSKA (reference sequence). In DNA, the CDR3 is TGCAGTGCTAGAGACCATTTAGGGCGCCCTAGCACAGATACGCAGTATTTT. Amino acid sequence: CSARDHLGRPSTDTQYF.

V is TRBV18 and J is TRBJ2-3, with 7 bases identical to TRBD2. The CDR3 consists of 15 residues. With 3 bases clipped from V and 7 bases from J, the junction kept 10 bases outside the gene matches. The germline V gene has CDR1 KGHSH and CDR2 LQKENI. The DNA of the CDR3 is TGTGCCAGCTCACCGGGAGGGACCCTTCGGAATACGCAGTATTTT. It specifies CASSPGGTLRNTQYF.